This TCR beta chain is from a study of blood T cell repertoires in COVID-19. The wider study: Samples taken during acute and convalescent COVID-19 were collected in the United States, Italy and Spain. The analysed material was cDNA or gDNA that came from T cells, B-cell-depleted T cells, or PBMCs.

V was clipped by 4 bases and J by 4 bases, with 17 bases between them. The CDR3 loop spans 16 amino acids. CDR1 and CDR2 from the germline V gene are SGHNT and YENEEA. In the original analysis: Reference gene primer amplification gave nucleated cell count estimates. Sequenced by immunoSEQ multiplex PCR; TCRdb stores in-frame clones only, minus some. V and J calls and clone size are those listed in that table; D and trimming were worked out from the DNA. The sample consists of 250,000 to 350,000 clones, roughly 86% of them appearing once. This sequence was found in a man between 18 and 35 years old with active or convalescent COVID-19. The sample was peripheral blood. This chain connects TRBV11-3 to TRBJ1-3, with D hard to call. The CDR3 spells CASSSGQAGVGNTIYF. DNA of the CDR3: TGTGCCAGCAGCTCCGGTCAGGCGGGAGTCGGAAACACCATATATTTT.